The 12 T cell receptor beta chains given below trace back to one sample, sequenced in a study of molecular identifiers for immune sequencing clone quantification. TCRdb processed the PCR reads anew with MiXCR; each CDR3 protein has one entry. The sample includes 12,000 or so distinct CDR3 sequences, about 20% of them seen just once. The source material was naive CD8+ T cells from blood, with Jurkat cell RNA spiked in. Documented subset: FACS-sorted CD8+CD4-CCR7+CD45RA+ naive T cells. The origin of the receptors is a human donor in good health. Some libraries in this study had Jurkat cell RNA spiked in.

This clonotype was found many times. The rearrangement uses TRBV2 and TRBJ2-4; possibly TRBD1 for D (6 bases). CDR1 is SNHLY and CDR2 is FYNNEI in the germline V gene. The CDR3 totals 16 residues. Trimming cost V 2 bases and J 4 bases, with 15 bases left between them. CDR3 loop: CASSESFQGLKNIQYF. The CDR3, as DNA: TGTGCCAGCAGTGAAAGTTTTCAGGGGCTAAAAAACATTCAGTACTTC. Complete variable domain (other parts from reference TRBV2 and TRBJ2-4): EPEVTQTPSHQVTQMGQEVILRCVPISNHLYFYWYRQILGQKVEFLVSFYNNEISEKSEIFDDQFSVERPDGSNFTLKIRSTKLEDSAMYFCASSESFQGLKNIQYFGAGTRLSVL.

The rearrangement joins TRBV5-6 to TRBJ2-3; D may be TRBD2 (5 bases). V lost 3 bases and J 7 bases, leaving 12 bases between the germline ends. The CDR3 contains 13 residues. Germline V lookup: CDR1 SGHDT, CDR2 YYEEEE. The CDR3 DNA reads TGTGCCAGCAGCTGGGAGTCATCGTATACGCAGTATTTT. Translation gives CASSWESSYTQYF.

This clonotype has at least ten counts. This chain uses TRBV12-3 or TRBV12-4 with TRBJ2-7; TRBD1 agrees at 9 bases. With 6 bases clipped from V and 7 bases from J, the junction kept 13 bases outside the gene matches. This CDR3 is 15 amino acids long. The CDR3 coding sequence is TGTGCCAGCAGCCTCCCGGGACAGGGACGGAAGGAGCAGTACTTC. This encodes CASSLPGQGRKEQYF.

A word on this clonotype: Given a much more abundant clone one base away, this may be a read error. The CDR3 sequence: CDSSLAGSNQPQHF. Written as DNA, the CDR3 is TGTGACAGCAGTTTGGCGGGAAGCAATCAGCCCCAGCATTTT. The gene calls are TRBV27 and TRBJ1-5; D is unclear. This CDR3 contains 14 residues. CDR1 MNHEY and CDR2 SMNVEV come from the germline V gene (reference sequence).

In its sample, this clonotype was seen many times. The gene calls are TRBV6-6 and TRBJ2-3; 9 bases line up with TRBD2. V lost 5 bases to trimming and J lost 2 bases; unmatched junction nucleotides: 8. The germline V gene encodes CDR1 MNHNY and CDR2 SVGAGI (reference sequence). This CDR3 contains 16 residues. The CDR3 nucleotides are TGTGCCAGCAGTGCGACTAGCGGCAGATTCACAGATACGCAGTATTTT. This gives the protein CASSATSGRFTDTQYF.

In its sample, this clonotype ranks as medium-sized. The chain has TRBV28 and TRBJ2-3; TRBD2 might be the D (6 bases). Trimming removed 7 bases at V and 10 bases at J, with 21 bases between. Germline V gene lookup returns CDR1 MDHEN and CDR2 SYDVKM. The CDR3 length is 14 residues. The CDR3 spells CASTGRRGSVAQYF. CDR3 bases: TGTGCCAGCACCGGGCGGCGGGGATCAGTGGCGCAGTATTTT.

The V call is TRBV6-6, the J call TRBJ2-7; TRBD2 is a possible D gene (5 bases). Trimming removed 0 bases from V and 7 bases from J, with 16 bases in between. CDR3 length equals 15 residues. CDR1 is MNHNY and CDR2 is SVGAGI in the germline V gene (reference sequence). CDR3 sequence: CASSYSLEVSVEQYF. The CDR3 DNA follows: TGTGCCAGCAGTTACTCGTTGGAGGTTTCCGTGGAGCAGTACTTC.

Points on this clonotype: This may stem from a read error, because a much larger clone lies one nucleotide away. Since the CDR3 does not end with the conserved phenylalanine or tryptophan, this likely comes from a read error. This chain links TRBV25-1 with TRBJ2-1, with 12 bases fitting TRBD2. From germline, CDR1 is MGHDK and CDR2 SYGVNS. V lost 4 bases and J lost 9; bases outside the gene matches: 4. This CDR3 is 14 amino acids long. Here the CDR3 DNA reads TGTGCCAGCAGTGGGACTAGCGGGACTCTTGAGCAGTTCCTC. Translated, it gives CASSGTSGTLEQFL.

This clonotype was seen at least ten times. This chain uses TRBV29-1 with TRBJ2-1, with a possible D match to TRBD1 (5 bases). V lost 3 bases and J 9 bases, leaving 9 bases between the germline ends. The CDR3 contains 11 residues. Germline values: CDR1 SQVTM, CDR2 ANQGSEA. CDR3 in DNA: TGCAGCGTTGATAGACAGTCTGAGCAGTTCTTC. This gives the protein CSVDRQSEQFF.

This clonotype is labeled medium-sized. The J gene is TRBJ2-3, the V gene TRBV6-1; D not certain. Per the germline V gene, CDR1 is MNHNS and CDR2 is SASEGT. The CDR3 has 12 residues. V was pared by 1 base and J by 10 bases, with 9 bases between. This chain's CDR3 is CASSEGGPAQYF. The CDR3 DNA reads as TGTGCCAGCAGTGAAGGTGGGCCGGCGCAGTATTTT.

This clonotype has only one observation. This rearrangement joins TRBV20-1 to TRBJ2-5, with TRBD2 as a possible D gene (5 bases). CDR1 is DFQATT and CDR2 is SNEGSKA in the germline V gene (reference sequence). Trimming cost V 0 bases and J 5 bases, with 13 bases left between them. The length of the CDR3 is 14 residues. The CDR3 DNA sequence: TGCAGTGCTAGAGATCCCGGGGTGGGGGAGACCCAGTACTTC. Residues: CSARDPGVGETQYF.

In its sample, this clonotype was seen many times. The rearrangement links TRBV20-1 to TRBJ2-3; D is unclear. This CDR3 has 17 residues. Trimming took 3 bases from V and 0 from J, leaving 19 bases between them. CDR1 and CDR2 (germline): DFQATT, SNEGSKA (reference sequence). The CDR3 reads CSASSGSGIPSTDTQYF. CDR3 nucleotides: TGCAGTGCTAGCTCTGGGTCCGGAATCCCTAGCACAGATACGCAGTATTTT.